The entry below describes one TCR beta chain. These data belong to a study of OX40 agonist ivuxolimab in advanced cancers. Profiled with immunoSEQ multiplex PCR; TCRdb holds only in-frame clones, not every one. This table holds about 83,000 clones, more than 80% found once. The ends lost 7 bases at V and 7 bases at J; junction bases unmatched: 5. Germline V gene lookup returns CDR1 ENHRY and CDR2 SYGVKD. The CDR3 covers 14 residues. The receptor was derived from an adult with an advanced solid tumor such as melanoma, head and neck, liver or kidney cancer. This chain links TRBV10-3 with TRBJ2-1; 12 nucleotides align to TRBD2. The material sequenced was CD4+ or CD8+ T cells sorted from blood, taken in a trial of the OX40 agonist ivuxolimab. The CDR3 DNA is TGTGCCATCAACCTAGCGGGAGGGCCAAATGAGCAGTTCTTC. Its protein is CAINLAGGPNEQFF.